This T cell receptor (beta chain) was profiled in a study of blood T cell repertoires in COVID-19. Study-level background: Specimens from acute and convalescent COVID-19 originated in the United States, Italy and Spain. PBMCs, B-cell-depleted T cells, or T cells were the source of the cDNA or gDNA that made up the material.

Germline CDR1 and CDR2: WNHNN and SYGVQD (reference sequence). Trimming stripped 6 bases from V and 4 bases from J, with 19 bases between. This CDR3 is built from 16 residues. Per the original data handling: Estimation of nucleated cell counts relied on the amplification of reference gene primers. Here immunoSEQ multiplex PCR was the method, and the copy in TCRdb shows in-frame clones only, minus some. D and trimming come from the DNA, and the V and J calls and clone size come from that table. The data contain over 200,000 clones, roughly 86% of them singletons. The chain is built from TRBV10-1 and TRBJ2-1; a weak D match, TRBD2 (6 bases). Specimen: peripheral blood. This receptor was identified in a woman aged 50 to 65 with acute or convalescent COVID-19. This CDR3 is CASREYRDSKYNEQFF. In DNA, the CDR3 is TGCGCCAGCAGGGAATACCGGGACTCCAAATACAATGAGCAGTTCTTC.